The present T cell receptor (beta chain) was sequenced within a study of regulatory T cells in long-lasting Graves disease (TCRdb year 2021). Notes on the research overall: Newly diagnosed Graves' disease patients had taken antithyroid drugs for less than 3 months. Patients with persistent Graves' disease were compared with patients with newly diagnosed Graves' disease using TCR sequencing and RNA sequencing of peripheral blood. The study was conducted in China and was registered as a clinical trial. A total of roughly 33 samples were covered by TCR sequencing, comprising about 13 persistent and roughly 20 newly diagnosed Graves' disease patients.

From its cysteine to its phenylalanine, the CDR3 spans 14 amino acids. Left in the record is the CDR3 DNA by itself, 42 bases read in frame from the first base. V is trimmed back by 7 bases and J by 3 bases, and the junction contains 2 bases that no gene match accounts for. CDR1 and CDR2 are drawn from the germline V gene: MNHNS, SASEGT. This clonotype was counted at least ten times. Its antigen target is currently unknown. No much larger clone is present one base from it, and per-base qualities are unavailable. This specimen's time point label, per the study, means: newly diagnosed GD, antithyroid drugs for less than 3 months. For both TCR sequencing and RNA sequencing, RNA was extracted from PBMCs using TRIzol. The diagnosis of Graves' disease followed American Thyroid Association guidelines. Patients for the study were recruited at an endocrinology department in Xi'an, China. From each patient, approximately 9.9 milliliters of peripheral blood was collected into an EDTA anticoagulant tube. Ficoll Paque Plus density gradient separation was used to isolate PBMCs, and no additional T cell sorting was done. RNA quality was checked with an Agilent 2100 Bioanalyzer and agarose gel, and concentration with a NanoDrop 2000.

The method was multiplex PCR. Sequenced on an Illumina HiSeq 4000. iRepertoire HTBI primers and Arm-PCR amplification of CDR3 regions were used to construct TCR beta libraries. Gel purification was performed on PCR products prior to sequencing. From the authors' description of their analysis: Gene usage analysis of CDR3 amino acid clonotypes used the roughly 62 TRBV and about 13 TRBJ segments found across samples. COPE and FqMerger were used to merge filtered high-quality paired reads into contigs. BLAST was used to align contigs to IMGT TRBV, TRBD and TRBJ reference genes, with CDR3 defined following IMGT. Clonotypes above 0.1% frequency were classified as highly expanded clones. Shannon entropy served as the measure of repertoire diversity, while the Gini coefficient captured V-J evenness. Clonotypes shared by more than one individual were considered public. TCRdb reprocessing: public reads trimmed at Q25 with fastp, clones called with MiXCR, in-frame beta chains kept. Rows with a matching CDR3 protein are joined into one entry that keeps the most common DNA and genes. What appears here as the V and J calls and clone size reflects TCRdb's work, not the paper's. The sample contains a few hundred thousand distinct CDR3 sequences, 14% of them found a single time. Roughly 18% of the sample is taken by the ten largest.

Overall study results and their limits: The authors noted that the small sample size was a limitation that may lower accuracy. Sequencing and analysis were limited to the TCR beta chain. TRBV28, TRBJ1-2 and TRBJ2-5 were preferentially used in persistent disease, while TRBV20-1 and TRBJ2-1 were favored in newly diagnosed disease. Compared with newly diagnosed patients, persistent Graves' disease patients had lower TCR Shannon entropy and fewer highly expanded clones, which suggests clonal expansion. Persistent patients shared more public clonotypes among themselves (around 3,000) than newly diagnosed patients did (about 900). Because the primary lesion, thyroid tissue, could not be accessed, the study looked at peripheral blood alone.

These data were also reused for a study on T cells in Graves' hyperthyroidism and ophthalmopathy. The second study also describes: Stable Graves' hyperthyroidism was defined as no progression to ophthalmopathy during 18 months of follow-up. The hyperthyroidism patients were between 18 and 65 years old and newly diagnosed, with a disease duration of less than 2 months. Any patient with an uncontrolled infection, another autoimmune disease, pregnancy or lactation was excluded. Diagnoses were based on clinical symptoms, serum thyroxine and TRAb, thyroid ultrasound and orbital computed tomography. A first-round RT-PCR of the TCR CDR3 used the HTBI primer set with the Qiagen OneStep RT-PCR kit. Most expanded thyroid clonotypes (frequency above 0.001) were also detected in blood, a finding suggesting that blood repertoires may reflect thyroid immune responses. Ophthalmopathy was separated from stable hyperthyroidism by a 13 V-J signature model, with around 88% sensitivity and just over 81% specificity obtained in cross-validation and 80%/75% obtained in testing. During validation, the model predicted progression to ophthalmopathy a median of approximately six months ahead of onset, with roughly 65% sensitivity and around 73% specificity. A discovery cohort of approximately 97 patients, 43 with Graves' ophthalmopathy and about 58 with stable Graves' hyperthyroidism, was used to find distinguishing TCR V-J signatures. Whether ophthalmopathy could be predicted prospectively was tested in an independent validation cohort made up of under 20 hyperthyroidism patients plus 17 patients who later progressed to ophthalmopathy. The approximately 97 discovery patients were randomly divided into training and test sets at a 7:3 ratio. Thyroid tissue and blood T-cell repertoires from about six Graves' hyperthyroidism patients were also compared in the study. Following sampling, methimazole starting at 30 mg daily was given to hyperthyroidism patients, and high-dose intravenous methylprednisolone was given to ophthalmopathy patients. Libraries were constructed in a second round of multiplex PCR, after which size selection and purification were carried out. Sequencing of the libraries was done on an Illumina HiSeq2000 using paired-end 100 bp reads. SOAPnuke was used to process the raw data, throwing out any read that contained adapters or uncalled bases, had a mean Phred below 15, or lacked an exact constant-primer or identifier match. COPE v1.2.5 was used to merge the high-quality paired reads, and each unique nucleotide sequence was defined as a clonotype. MiTCR v1.1 was used to align the clonotypes against IMGT TRBV, TRBD and TRBJ reference segments. Only V-J combinations with frequency above 0.0001, covering about 99% of repertoires, were analysed. A TCS score was defined as the ratio of F50 (clonal expansion) to E x V (chaos), with BLOSUM62-based TCRdist applied between CDR3 peptides within each V-J. Welch's t-statistics and random forest reduced 514 V-J features to 10 to 15, which were used in a naive Bayes classifier (R e1071). No statistical method was used to set the sample size in advance, and investigators knew the group allocation. The paper reports TCR Vbeta CDR3 sequencing of over 130 peripheral blood samples: 40 or so ophthalmopathy, under 80 hyperthyroidism and around 17 progressor patients.

Sequences were derived from peripheral blood mononuclear cells (PBMCs), sampled at new diagnosis, from a patient treated with antithyroid drugs. The V and J genes are TRBV6-1 and TRBJ1-5; 11 junctional bases match TRBD1. The TCR was taken from a woman between 45 and 60 years old with Graves disease. Donor details come from another sample of the same person, matched by shared clones. CDR3 reads: CASIGQGANQPQHF. The DNA is TGTGCCAGCATCGGACAGGGGGCCAATCAGCCCCAGCATTTT.